The rows below give T cell receptor beta chains drawn from one sample of a study of shared clonotypes between healthy human individuals. Using immunoSEQ multiplex PCR, the repertoire was profiled, and TCRdb retains in-frame clones only, with some absent. Counted here are millions of clones, about 95% occurring once; the ten biggest clones make up around 1.1%. Sequencing input: naive CD8+ T cells sorted from blood. These TCRs come from a man younger than 35 in good health. The CDR3 runs from the conserved cysteine through the conserved F or W. D genes are given only for firm matches. Rows may omit the clone size; those that give it use once, few, many or a size class.

J gene | V gene | clone size | D gene | CDR3 DNA | CDR3 protein
TRBJ2-5 | TRBV2 | - | TRBD2 | TGTGCCAGCAGAGCCGATAGCGGGAGAGGAGAGACCCAGTACTTC | CASRADSGRGETQYF
TRBJ2-1 | TRBV5-1 | - | TRBD1 | TGCGCCAGCAGCCAAGTGGACAGGGGGCTCAATGAGCAGTTCTTC | CASSQVDRGLNEQFF
TRBJ1-2 | TRBV7-2 | - | TRBD1 | TGTGCCAGCAGCTTATTCGACAGGGACGGCTATGGCTACACCTTC | CASSLFDRDGYGYTF
TRBJ2-5 | TRBV15 | - | TRBD1 | TGTGCCACCAGCAGAGGAGGCATAAGGGGGCACCTCCTCCAAGAGACCCAGTACTTC | CATSRGGIRGHLLQETQYF
TRBJ2-1 | TRBV27 | - | TRBD2 | TGTGCCAGCAGTTCGACTAGCGGGGGTTTTGATGAGCAGTTCTTC | CASSSTSGGFDEQFF
TRBJ2-7 | TRBV12-5 | - | - | TGTGCTAGTGGTTCAGGAACCTCCTACGAGCAGTACTTC | CASGSGTSYEQYF
TRBJ2-1 | TRBV5-6 | - | - | TGTGCCAGCAGTTGGAGTCCCCTAGGGGCTAGCTGGGGGAATGAGCAGTTCTTC | CASSWSPLGASWGNEQFF
TRBJ2-7 | TRBV5-6 | - | TRBD1 | TGTGCCAGCAGCTGGGACAGGGCGGAGCGGGACTCCTACGAGCAGTACTTC | CASSWDRAERDSYEQYF
TRBJ2-7 | TRBV4-1 | - | TRBD2 | TGCGCCAGCAGCGCCGGACTAGCGGCGTATCAGTACTTC | CASSAGLAAYQYF
TRBJ2-5 | TRBV28 | - | - | TGTGCCAGCAGTTACGGGGGCCCACCCCAGTACTTC | CASSYGGPPQYF
TRBJ1-1 | TRBV7-2 | - | - | TGTGCCAGCACCCTAGGAGGTATCACTGAAGCTTTCTTT | CASTLGGITEAFF
TRBJ2-7 | TRBV5-5 | - | - | TGTGCCAGCAGCAGCTTCGGGACGGATGTCTACGAGCAGTACTTC | CASSSFGTDVYEQYF
TRBJ2-7 | TRBV11-2 | - | TRBD2 | TGTGCCAGCAGCTTTTGGGGGGGTAACTACGAGCAGTACTTC | CASSFWGGNYEQYF
TRBJ1-1 | TRBV30 | - | - | TGTGCCTGGAGTGACCACACAGACGAAGCTTTCTTT | CAWSDHTDEAFF
TRBJ1-4 | TRBV28 | - | - | TGTGCCAGCACCGACCTGAGCTTCATTAATGAAAAACTGTTTTTT | CASTDLSFINEKLFF
TRBJ1-3 | TRBV30 | few | - | TGTGCCTGGAGTATAACACACTCTGGAAACACCATATATTTT | CAWSITHSGNTIYF
TRBJ2-3 | TRBV6-6 | - | - | TGTGCCAGCAGTTATTCGGGACCCCCAGATACGCAGTATTTT | CASSYSGPPDTQYF
TRBJ1-3 | TRBV15 | - | - | TGTGCCACCAGCAGAGATCGGGGGGCAGGAAACACCATATATTTT | CATSRDRGAGNTIYF
TRBJ2-5 | TRBV11-2 | - | - | TGTGCCAGCAGCTTAGAGAGGACGGGGTGGGAGACCCAGTACTTC | CASSLERTGWETQYF
TRBJ2-7 | TRBV4-1 | - | TRBD1 | TGCGCCAGCAGCCTGACAGGGGGACCTGGGAGCTCCTACGAGCAGTACTTC | CASSLTGGPGSSYEQYF
TRBJ1-1 | TRBV21-1 | - | - | TGTGCCAGCAACCAGGGGGCAGGTGAAGCTCTCTTT | CASNQGAGEALF
TRBJ2-7 | TRBV2 | - | - | TGTGCCAGCAAAATCCACGGGGGGCTGAGCTCCTACGAGCAGTACTTC | CASKIHGGLSSYEQYF
TRBJ2-2 | TRBV6-1 | - | - | TGTGCCAGCAGTGAGGACAGTTCCCTCACTTCGAACACCGGGGAGCTGTTTTTT | CASSEDSSLTSNTGELFF
TRBJ2-1 | TRBV4-1 | - | - | TGCGCCAGCAGCCAAGATGGCGGTACCTACAATGAGCAGTTCTTC | CASSQDGGTYNEQFF
TRBJ2-2 | TRBV9 | - | - | TGTGCCAGCAGCTTTCCGTCCGGGGAGCTGTTTTTT | CASSFPSGELFF
TRBJ2-4 | TRBV11-2 | - | - | TGTGCCAGCAGCCCAATGGAGGGCATTCAGTACTTC | CASSPMEGIQYF
TRBJ2-3 | TRBV7-9 | - | - | TGTGCCAGCAGCCCGGGTCCTCTCTTCACAGATACGCAGTATTTT | CASSPGPLFTDTQYF
TRBJ2-3 | TRBV11-2 | - | - | TGTGCCAGCAGCTTAGATCGAGCAATGGGGGGGCTGACAGATACGCAGTATTTT | CASSLDRAMGGLTDTQYF
TRBJ2-1 | TRBV2 | - | TRBD1 | TGTGCCAGCAAAGACAGGGGGGGAAATGAGCAGTTCTTC | CASKDRGGNEQFF
TRBJ2-7 | TRBV7-9 | - | - | TGTGCCAGCAGCTCTTCTCATCTTCCCCGTTACGAGCAGTACTTC | CASSSSHLPRYEQYF
TRBJ2-1 | TRBV13 | once | TRBD2 | TGTGCCAGCAGCTTAGCCTCGACTAGCGGGGGGCTTTCATACAATGAGCAGTTCTTC | CASSLASTSGGLSYNEQFF
TRBJ1-2 | TRBV5-6 | - | - | TGTGCCAGCAGCCCCGGCGGGGATTTAGGCGGCTATGGCTACACCTTC | CASSPGGDLGGYGYTF
TRBJ1-1 | TRBV5-6 | - | - | TGTGCCAGCAGCTCTTCGAGAAACAGGGCCACTGAAGCTTTCTTT | CASSSSRNRATEAFF